This TCR beta chain came from a study of T cell responses to AZD1222 COVID-19 vaccine (dated by TCRdb to the early 2020s). Context from the whole study: TCR sequencing covered more than 230 trial participants: 200 to 220 given two doses of AZD1222 and 26 given two doses of MenACWY control vaccine. Trial participants were enrolled by age into subgroups of 18-55, 56-69 and 70-plus years, and roughly 160, 29 and 62 TCR-sequenced participants, respectively, were included in these subgroups. General conclusions and limits of the study: Because no samples from the day 14 peak response were available, repertoires could be characterized only after the peak T cell response. In the small 56-69-year group, the increase in depth fell short of significance, most likely because of low power. Most participants were white British and females outnumbered males, and the authors suggested that clonal diversity may have been underestimated. After two AZD1222 doses, both the breadth and the depth of spike-specific TCRs were significantly higher than at day 0 and than in MenACWY recipients. Reportedly, almost half of the unique spike-specific TCRs recognized epitopes lying outside the regions that are mutated in the B.1.351 and B.1.1.7 variants. Conclusions about previously exposed vaccinees were limited because only five to seven AZD1222 recipients were SARS-CoV-2 seropositive at baseline. The whole spike protein was spanned by vaccine-associated CD4 TCRs, and dominant responses were seen in regions 160-218 and 743-854.

The germline V gene gives CDR1 as SGHRS and CDR2 as YFSETQ. The CDR3 sequence holds 14 residues, the cysteine and phenylalanine included. The read is trimmed to its CDR3 DNA, 42 bases read in frame from base 1. The junction carries 12 bases between V and J, which are trimmed by 6 bases and 2 bases respectively. The time point label, read with the paper, signifies: about 28 days (+/-7) after the second vaccine dose. Because spike-specific TCR depth and breadth did not differ between the two schedules, AZD1222 recipients who got a second dose at roughly 4 weeks were pooled with those who got a second dose at roughly 12 weeks. Vaccinee samples were obtained from the UK trials COV001 and COV002, which included a single-blind randomized controlled phase 2/3 trial of AZD1222 (ChAdOx1 nCoV-19) in healthy adults. For TCRbeta chain sequencing, PBMC samples from trial participants were taken at day 0 and at day 28 after the second dose.

Comments on this clone: What antigen it recognizes has not been identified. The record has no base qualities; no much larger clone is one base away.

The CDR3 regions of human TCRbeta chains were analyzed by immunosequencing. Concerning the study's data processing: TCRs in the repertoires were matched against a reference library of SARS-CoV-2-specific TCRs that had been generated with the MIRA antigen-specificity platform. Breadth was defined as the fraction of unique TCRs that were SARS-CoV-2-associated. Depth was defined as the fraction of total T cells that were SARS-CoV-2-associated. Using the MIRA data, each spike-specific TCR was assigned both to the spike region to which the TCR was reactive and to a CD4 or CD8 class. Log10-transformed breadth and depth values were compared by one-way ANOVA with Sidak's multiple comparisons tests. Not all clones reach the TCRdb copy of this immuneACCESS table, which keeps in-frame sequences only. Checked studies attribute under half of the gap to unresolved V genes and leave the rest unexplained. That table is the source of V, J and clone size, and D and trimming were worked out from the DNA. A total of approximately 140,000 clones appear in this sample, about 92% of them only once. Roughly 3.3% of the sample lies in the top ten.

The TCR originated in an adult who received the AZD1222 COVID-19 vaccine. Recombination joined TRBV5-1 with TRBJ2-1; the D segment could be TRBD1, given 6 matching bases. Sequencing used peripheral blood, obtained 28 days after the second AZD1222 dose. CDR3 loop: CASKTGPTYNEQFF. The bases read TGCGCCAGCAAGACAGGACCTACCTACAATGAGCAGTTCTTC. Here the CDR3 is joined to the reference TRBV5-1 and TRBJ2-1 genes, and the full variable domain is: KAGVTQTPRYLIKTRGQQVTLSCSPISGHRSVSWYQQTPGQGLQFLFEYFSETQRNKGNFPGRFSGRQFSNSRSEMNVSTLELGDSALYLCASKTGPTYNEQFFGPGTRLTVL.